These T cell receptor beta chains were read from a single sample in a study of control samples from healthy donors and cancer patients. Measured with immunoSEQ multiplex PCR; TCRdb has only the in-frame clones, and not every one. The top ten hold 15% to 20% of the sample, which has about 100,000 clones, over 75% seen once. The sequenced sample was blood. The source of these receptors is a woman aged 45-59 years in good health. The CDR3 runs from the conserved cysteine through the conserved F or W. The D gene is left open where the match is weak. The size of a clone is reported for some rows only, either as once, few or many, or as a class for expanded clones.

V: TRBV20-1
J: TRBJ2-5
D: NA
size: NA
DNA: TGCAGTGCTTCCCGTGACGAGACCCAGTACTTC
CDR3: CSASRDETQYF

V: TRBV3-1/TRBV3-2
J: TRBJ1-2
D: TRBD1
size: NA
DNA: TGTGCCAGCAGCCAAGATCGGACAGGGAAGGGGTATGGCTACACCTTC
CDR3: CASSQDRTGKGYGYTF

V: TRBV29-1
J: TRBJ1-1
D: NA
size: NA
DNA: TGCAGCGCCCCGGGGAGCGGGACTGAAGCTTTCTTT
CDR3: CSAPGSGTEAFF

V: TRBV9
J: TRBJ2-1
D: TRBD2
size: NA
DNA: TGTGCCAGCAGCGGGGCCCCAAGCGGGGGGGCAAACAATGAGCAGTTCTTC
CDR3: CASSGAPSGGANNEQFF

V: TRBV7-3
J: TRBJ2-1
D: TRBD2
size: NA
DNA: TGTGCCAGCAGCTCCTTCCCGGCTAGCGGGTACAATGAGCAGTTCTTC
CDR3: CASSSFPASGYNEQFF

V: TRBV2
J: TRBJ2-6
D: NA
size: NA
DNA: TGTGCCAGCAGCCCAGGGGGGACGGGGGCCAACGTCCTGACTTTC
CDR3: CASSPGGTGANVLTF

V: TRBV9
J: TRBJ1-3
D: NA
size: NA
DNA: TGTGCCAGCAGCGTAGACAGTCTTCTCCGTGAGAACACCATATATTTT
CDR3: CASSVDSLLRENTIYF

V: TRBV5-5
J: TRBJ1-1
D: NA
size: NA
DNA: TGTGCCAGCAGCTTGGTGAGTTTCGGGAACACTGAAGCTTTCTTT
CDR3: CASSLVSFGNTEAFF

V: TRBV4-3
J: TRBJ2-1
D: NA
size: NA
DNA: TGCGCCAGCGCACGGGCCTTGTCCTACAATGAGCAGTTCTTC
CDR3: CASARALSYNEQFF

V: TRBV29-1
J: TRBJ2-7
D: NA
size: NA
DNA: TGCAGCGTCGAGACGGGGTCAGGCTCCTACGAGCAGTACTTC
CDR3: CSVETGSGSYEQYF

V: TRBV18
J: TRBJ1-3
D: TRBD1
size: NA
DNA: TGTGCCAGCTCAAATATAGTGTTCGGACATACAGGGGATGGAAACACCATATATTTT
CDR3: CASSNIVFGHTGDGNTIYF

V: TRBV3-1/TRBV3-2
J: TRBJ2-1
D: NA
size: NA
DNA: TGTGCCAGCAGCACATACAGGGTGCCTACCGGGGGGAATGAGCAGTTCTTC
CDR3: CASSTYRVPTGGNEQFF

V: TRBV7-2
J: TRBJ2-6
D: NA
size: NA
DNA: TGTGCCAGCAGCTTATGGCAGGGCACCTCTGGGGCCAACGTCCTGACTTTC
CDR3: CASSLWQGTSGANVLTF

V: TRBV19
J: TRBJ1-6
D: NA
size: NA
DNA: TGTGCCAGTAGTATGGGGCAGACCTCACCCCTCCACTTT
CDR3: CASSMGQTSPLHF

V: TRBV9
J: TRBJ1-3
D: TRBD1
size: NA
DNA: TGTGCCAGCAGCGCACGAACGGGACAGGGGCAGAACACCATATATTTT
CDR3: CASSARTGQGQNTIYF

V: TRBV13
J: TRBJ2-5
D: TRBD1
size: few
DNA: TGTGCCAGCAGCTTAGCGAGGGGACAGCGTCAAGAGACCCAGTACTTC
CDR3: CASSLARGQRQETQYF

V: TRBV7-9
J: TRBJ1-2
D: NA
size: NA
DNA: TGTGCCAGCAGCTTAGCGTTCGTGGGGGGCGCAGATGGCTACACCTTC
CDR3: CASSLAFVGGADGYTF

V: TRBV30
J: TRBJ1-6
D: NA
size: NA
DNA: TGTGCCTGGAGTACCCCCGACAGGCTCCACTTT
CDR3: CAWSTPDRLHF

V: TRBV4-1
J: TRBJ1-4
D: NA
size: few
DNA: TGCGCCAGCAGCCCCCTGGGGCTGGATAATGAAAAACTGTTTTTT
CDR3: CASSPLGLDNEKLFF

V: TRBV5-8
J: TRBJ1-1
D: NA
size: NA
DNA: TGTGCCAGCAGCATAGACCGGGGGACTGAAGCTTTCTTT
CDR3: CASSIDRGTEAFF

V: TRBV5-4
J: TRBJ2-6
D: TRBD1
size: once
DNA: TGTGCCAGCAGCGGACAGGGTACTGGGGCCAACGTCCTGACTTTC
CDR3: CASSGQGTGANVLTF

V: TRBV5-1
J: TRBJ1-1
D: NA
size: NA
DNA: TGCGCCAGCAGTTATGGTGACAGTAGAAGCGGATCTATGAACACTGAAGCTTTCTTT
CDR3: CASSYGDSRSGSMNTEAFF

V: TRBV7-2
J: TRBJ2-2
D: TRBD2
size: NA
DNA: TGTGCCAGCAGCTTAGATGGGACTAGCGTAGAGCTGTTTTTT
CDR3: CASSLDGTSVELFF

V: TRBV9
J: TRBJ2-1
D: TRBD1
size: NA
DNA: TGTGCCAGCACTCCTTCCTTCCTTACAGGGGGACGGACCTACAATGAGCAGTTCTTC
CDR3: CASTPSFLTGGRTYNEQFF

V: TRBV6-5
J: TRBJ2-3
D: NA
size: NA
DNA: TGTGCCAGCAGTTACTCGGTTATGAACCCCACAGATACGCAGTATTTT
CDR3: CASSYSVMNPTDTQYF

V: TRBV14
J: TRBJ2-5
D: NA
size: NA
DNA: TGTGCCAGCAGCCACTCGAAGGGCATACAAGAGACCCAGTACTTC
CDR3: CASSHSKGIQETQYF

V: TRBV9
J: TRBJ1-6
D: TRBD1
size: NA
DNA: TGTGCCAGCAGCAGAGAACCGGGACAGGGGGGAAATTCACCCCTCCACTTT
CDR3: CASSREPGQGGNSPLHF

V: TRBV3-1/TRBV3-2
J: TRBJ2-5
D: NA
size: NA
DNA: TGTGCCAGCAGCCAAGAAGTTGAACAGCCAAATGTAGAGACCCAGTACTTC
CDR3: CASSQEVEQPNVETQYF